This TCR beta chain was sequenced during a study of identical twins. Study-wide results and limits: Abundant beta clonotypes from cord blood had fewer insertions, unlike memory repertoires, which showed none. Out-of-frame TCR alpha sharing observed in monozygotic twins exceeded model estimates.

A universal primer site was created by template switching, with the cDNA bearing unique molecular identifiers. MiXCR was run by TCRdb on the 5' RACE reads, yielding one entry per CDR3 protein. The profile shows 200,000 to 300,000 distinct CDR3 sequences, under 12% of them singletons. With V trimmed by 5 bases and J by 4 bases, 11 bases remained unmatched. There are 17 residues in the CDR3. Germline loops: CDR1 SEHNR, CDR2 FQNEAQ (reference sequence). A remark on this clonotype: Its antigen is not known.

Everyone who donated was a healthy Caucasian. V and J are TRBV7-9 and TRBJ2-7; 13 bases match TRBD2. Sequenced: memory T cells sorted from blood. The sequence derives from a man aged 50 or older in good health. The CDR3 DNA is TGTGCCAGCAGCCCCGTACTGGGACTAGCGGGATGGTACGAGCAGTACTTC. It is translated as CASSPVLGLAGWYEQYF.